This entry lists 30 T cell receptor beta chains sequenced from one sample in a study of Graves' ophthalmopathy and Graves' hyperthyroidism. As the template, RNA transcripts were used to amplify TCR beta CDR3 regions. After a first-round RT-PCR with HTBI primers, a second-round multiplex PCR was run. TCRdb re-called the multiplex PCR reads with MiXCR, one entry per CDR3 protein. The table lists about half a million distinct CDR3 sequences, approximately 15% of them singletons. Sequencing was carried out using blood. Source of these receptors: a woman between 25 and 40 years old with Graves' ophthalmopathy.

A few counts support this clonotype. The chain couples TRBV27 to TRBJ2-7, with D maybe TRBD1 (5 bases). V dropped 5 bases and J dropped 3 bases, with 11 bases sitting between them. The CDR3 has 13 residues. CDR1 and CDR2 (germline): MNHEY, SMNVEV (reference sequence). This CDR3 is CASSIDRNYEQYF. CDR3 coding DNA: TGTGCCAGCAGTATAGACAGAAACTACGAGCAGTACTTC.

This clonotype came up many times. The chain recombines TRBV7-8 with TRBJ2-5; 9 bases match TRBD2. CDR1 is SGHVS, CDR2 FQNEAQ, per germline. Germline trimming cut 5 bases from V and 2 bases from J; bases unmatched to any gene: 6. CDR3 length equals 15 residues. CDR3 coding DNA: TGTGCCAGCAGCGCCGCTAGCGGGGAGCAAGAGACCCAGTACTTC. The encoded protein is CASSAASGEQETQYF.

This clonotype occurred many times. The genes are TRBV30 and TRBJ1-1; the D gene is possibly TRBD1 (6 bases). This CDR3 contains 14 residues. Looked up from germline, CDR1 is GTSNPN and CDR2 is SVGIG (reference sequence). With 2 bases removed from V and 0 bases from J, the gap between germline ends came to 10 bases. DNA for the CDR3: TGTGCCTGGAGTCAAGGACAGCTGAACACTGAAGCTTTCTTT. Encoded protein: CAWSQGQLNTEAFF.

Ten or more counts support this clonotype. V gene TRBV12-3 or TRBV12-4 combines with J gene TRBJ2-5, with a tentative D call TRBD1 (6 bases). V shed 5 bases and J shed 1 base, with 14 bases lying between them. The CDR3 contains 15 residues. CDR3 bases: TGTGCCAGCAGTAATCCGGGACACCGCCAAGAGACCCAGTACTTC. Its protein is CASSNPGHRQETQYF.

This clonotype was counted at least ten times. The DNA for the CDR3 is TGCAGTGCTAGAGATCGAGGGACCCTTGAGAGGGCTGAAGCTTTCTTT. Its translation: CSARDRGTLERAEAFF. V and J are TRBV20-1 and TRBJ1-1; TRBD1 is a possible D gene (5 bases). The V and J ends lost 0 bases and 6 bases respectively, with 20 bases between them. This CDR3 region has 16 residues. CDR1 and CDR2 (germline): DFQATT, SNEGSKA (reference sequence).

Ten or more counts support this clonotype. This chain connects TRBV15 to TRBJ2-2; D ambiguous. This CDR3 has 14 residues. The V gene lost 1 base and the J gene lost 3 bases, with 6 bases spanning the gap. Germline values: CDR1 LNHNV, CDR2 YYDKDF (reference sequence). CDR3 sequence (DNA): TGTGCCACCAGCAGAGGGTCGGACACCGGGGAGCTGTTTTTT. This codes for CATSRGSDTGELFF.

Ten or more counts support this clonotype. CDR3 amino acids: CASSLGRSAGQYF. CDR3 nucleotides: TGTGCCAGCAGCCTAGGCCGGTCGGCGGGGCAGTACTTC. The V and J genes are TRBV7-2 and TRBJ2-4, with D possibly matching TRBD2 (6 bases). Germline CDR1 and CDR2: SGHTA and FQGNSA. The CDR3 covers 13 residues. The V end lost 5 bases, the J end lost 13 bases, and 18 bases lay between the germline ends.

This clonotype appeared a few times. The genes are TRBV12-3 or TRBV12-4 and TRBJ1-5, with TRBD1 matching 8 bases. V gave up 4 bases and J gave up 5 bases; unmatched junction bases: 4. The CDR3 runs to 14 residues. The CDR3 coding sequence is TGTGCCAGCAGTTCCAGGGGGCAGGATCAGCCCCAGCATTTT. Protein sequence: CASSSRGQDQPQHF.

This clonotype was detected only a few times. V and J are TRBV4-1 and TRBJ1-1, with D tentatively TRBD1 (6 bases). With 5 bases removed from V and 3 bases from J, the gap between germline ends came to 16 bases. Germline values: CDR1 MGHRA, CDR2 YSYEKL. The CDR3 is 15 residues long. The CDR3 DNA is TGCGCCAGCAGCGTACTACAGGGCGGGGACACTGAAGCTTTCTTT. It yields the protein CASSVLQGGDTEAFF.

This clonotype was counted many times. The J gene is TRBJ1-6, the V gene TRBV5-1, with 8 bases fitting TRBD1. V was clipped by 5 bases and J by 7 bases; unmatched bases: 5. This CDR3 region has 14 residues. CDR1 is SGHRS, CDR2 YFSETQ, per germline. The CDR3 sequence is CASSEGQDNSPLHF. CDR3 nucleotide sequence: TGCGCCAGCAGTGAGGGACAGGACAATTCACCCCTCCACTTT.

The chain has TRBV19 and TRBJ2-5, with no clear D. The ends were cut back, 2 bases at V and 0 bases at J, with 4 bases in the middle. CDR1 LNHDA and CDR2 SQIVND come from the germline V gene (reference sequence). The CDR3 runs to 13 residues. CDR3 coding DNA: TGTGCCAGTAGTATAACAAACCAAGAGACCCAGTACTTC. It encodes CASSITNQETQYF.

This clonotype was detected ten times or more. The chain carries TRBV6-5 and TRBJ1-3; weak D call: TRBD1 (5 bases). Germline CDR1 reads MNHEY; CDR2 reads SVGAGI. V gave up 0 bases and J gave up 0 bases, with 6 bases separating them. The CDR3 sequence is 15 residues long. The CDR3 reads CASSYSGGSGNTIYF. The CDR3 DNA reads TGTGCCAGCAGTTACTCTGGGGGCTCTGGAAACACCATATATTTT.

The rearrangement links TRBV11-3 to TRBJ1-2; 12 bases agree with TRBD1. The V and J ends lost 5 bases and 3 bases, in that order; junction bases with no gene match: 4. The V gene's germline CDR1 is SGHNT and CDR2 YENEEA. The length of the CDR3 is 15 residues. The CDR3 protein is CASSLGQGAHYGYTF. CDR3 bases: TGTGCCAGCAGCCTGGGACAGGGGGCTCACTATGGCTACACCTTC.

This clonotype has just a few counts. The chain couples TRBV19 to TRBJ2-7; no definite D call. The germline gives CDR1 LNHDA, CDR2 SQIVND (reference sequence). Deletions cut 9 bases from V and 5 bases from J, with 20 bases between. The length of the CDR3 is 14 residues. CDR3: CASAPAPVIDEQYF. CDR3 sequence (DNA): TGTGCCAGCGCTCCGGCCCCGGTTATCGACGAGCAGTACTTC.

This chain connects TRBV12-3 or TRBV12-4 to TRBJ1-2; D remains unclear. This CDR3 comprises 14 residues. The V end was cut by 4 bases, the J end by 1 base, with 10 bases between. The CDR3 DNA sequence: TGTGCCAGCAGTTCGTACCTTGGTAACTATGGCTACACCTTC. Encoded protein: CASSSYLGNYGYTF.

Regarding this clonotype: One base away lies a much larger clone, so this may be a sequencing read error. This chain uses TRBV7-9 with TRBJ1-5; unclear D gene. Germline V lookup: CDR1 SEHNR, CDR2 FQNEAQ (reference sequence). This CDR3 has 13 amino acids. V lost 4 bases, J lost 4 bases, and 8 bases lay in between. The CDR3 DNA sequence: TGTGCCAGCAGCTCGGAGGGTAATCAGCCCCAGCATTTT. Its translation: CASSSEGNQPQHF.

This clonotype showed up many times. The rearrangement uses TRBV15 and TRBJ1-6; 9 bases line up with TRBD1. Trimming cost V 1 base and J 7 bases; bases outside gene matches: 5. The V gene's germline CDR1 is LNHNV and CDR2 YYDKDF (reference sequence). The CDR3 has 16 residues. CDR3 coding DNA: TGTGCCACCAGCAGAGGCTGGGACAGGGAAAATTCACCCCTCCACTTT. Residues: CATSRGWDRENSPLHF.

This clonotype appeared many times. The gene calls are TRBV27 and TRBJ1-1, with D hard to call. V gave up 5 bases and J gave up 0 bases, with 22 bases separating them. The germline V gene encodes CDR1 MNHEY and CDR2 SMNVEV (reference sequence). CDR3 length: 18 residues. The CDR3 protein is CASSLYLGHPTMNTEAFF. DNA of the CDR3: TGTGCCAGCAGTCTTTATCTAGGCCATCCAACGATGAACACTGAAGCTTTCTTT.

This clonotype has only a few counts. One end of the junction fails to match germline, which may point to a read error. The gene calls are TRBV5-5 and TRBJ2-5; perhaps TRBD1 as D (5 bases). Germline loops: CDR1 SGHKS, CDR2 YYEKEE (reference sequence). The CDR3 is made up of 16 amino acids. For the CDR3, the DNA is TGCGCCAGCAGCCAATTTTTGTGGACACCACAAGAGACCCAGTACTTC. Translation: CASSQFLWTPQETQYF.

This clonotype was seen more than once but under ten times. V and J are TRBV20-1 and TRBJ1-5, with D uncertain. The CDR3 runs to 13 residues. Trimming pared 4 bases from V and 7 bases from J, leaving 14 bases between. Germline CDR1 and CDR2: DFQATT and SNEGSKA (reference sequence). CDR3 loop: CSATGDLLQPQHF. The CDR3 bases are TGCAGTGCTACAGGCGATTTACTCCAGCCCCAGCATTTT.

This clonotype was recorded many times. This chain links TRBV24-1 with TRBJ1-1, with 11 bases lining up with TRBD1. Germline values: CDR1 KGHDR, CDR2 SFDVKD. V lost 6 bases, J lost 5 bases, and 19 bases stayed unmatched. The CDR3 runs 19 residues. CDR3 DNA: TGTGCCACCAGTCCGGGACAGGGGGGGGTTGATGTAGGGAATACTGAAGCTTTCTTT. Protein: CATSPGQGGVDVGNTEAFF.

This clonotype was seen many times. The CDR3 nucleotides are TGTGCCGTCCGGGGGAGGGGCCACGAGCAGTACTTC. Translating it yields CAVRGRGHEQYF. The J gene is TRBJ2-7, the V gene TRBV6-1, with 7 positions matching TRBD2. V trimming: 11 bases; J trimming: 5 bases; junction bases outside the gene matches: 9. The CDR3 has 12 residues. Looked up from germline, CDR1 is MNHNS and CDR2 is SASEGT.

This clonotype has at least ten counts. The chain combines TRBV19 with TRBJ1-1, with unresolved D. Per germline, CDR1 LNHDA and CDR2 SQIVND (reference sequence). Deletions cut 3 bases from V and 1 base from J, with 12 bases between. This CDR3 spans 15 amino acids. This CDR3 is CASSISAGTNTEAFF. CDR3 bases: TGTGCCAGTAGTATTTCCGCAGGAACGAACACTGAAGCTTTCTTT.

The chain carries TRBV3-1 and TRBJ1-6; D gene uncertain. Looked up from germline, CDR1 is LGHDT and CDR2 is YNNKEL (reference sequence). Trimming pared 1 base from V and 7 bases from J, leaving 8 bases between. CDR3 size: 14 residues. As DNA, the CDR3 is TGTGCCAGCAGCCAAGGTTACAGAAATTCACCCCTCCACTTT. It yields the protein CASSQGYRNSPLHF.

The chain is built from TRBV11-2 and TRBJ2-3, with D hard to call. Deletions cut 1 base from V and 2 bases from J, with 10 bases between. Germline loops: CDR1 SGHAT, CDR2 FQNNGV. The CDR3 is made up of 15 amino acids. The CDR3, as DNA: TGTGCCAGCAGCTTAGTTCGTAGGGTCACAGATACGCAGTATTTT. Protein product: CASSLVRRVTDTQYF.

The sample holds many counts of this clonotype. This chain connects TRBV6-1 to TRBJ2-7; the D gene is possibly TRBD2 (6 bases). Germline V gene data show CDR1 as MNHNS and CDR2 as SASEGT. CDR3 length: 11 amino acids. The germline V and J ends were trimmed by 7 bases and 7 bases, with 11 bases remaining between them. The CDR3 nucleotides read TGTGCCAGCACCAACCGGGGGGAGCAGTACTTC. Protein: CASTNRGEQYF.

The table lists this clonotype with many counts. This CDR3 is CATSPGTVYGYTF. The CDR3 nucleotides read TGTGCCACCAGCCCCGGGACAGTCTATGGCTACACCTTC. The chain joins TRBV24-1 to TRBJ1-2; 7 positions agree with TRBD1. In germline, CDR1 is KGHDR, CDR2 SFDVKD. Trimming removed 7 bases from V and 4 bases from J; junction bases left unmatched: 5. The CDR3 totals 13 residues.

This clonotype was found many times. The chain links TRBV25-1 to TRBJ2-7, with D possibly being TRBD1 (6 bases). V lost 4 bases, J lost 1 base, and 20 bases lay in between. Germline assignment: CDR1 MGHDK and CDR2 SYGVNS. The length of the CDR3 is 17 residues. The CDR3 protein is CASSAVTGSGDSYEQYF. CDR3 coding DNA: TGTGCCAGCAGTGCCGTTACGGGTTCAGGGGATTCCTACGAGCAGTACTTC.

This clonotype has ten or more counts. The chain couples TRBV6-1 to TRBJ2-7; no clear D gene. Trimming stripped 4 bases from V and 0 bases from J, with 10 bases between. The CDR3 extends over 14 amino acids. Germline V gene data show CDR1 as MNHNS and CDR2 as SASEGT. The CDR3 sequence is CASSAAQNSYEQYF. In DNA form, the CDR3 reads TGTGCCAGCAGTGCAGCACAGAACTCCTACGAGCAGTACTTC.

This clonotype was counted at least ten times. This sequence joins TRBV2 and TRBJ2-7, with 8 bases identical to TRBD1. This CDR3 is built from 13 residues. V dropped 7 bases and J dropped 5; count of bases not matched to a gene: 7. Germline V gene data show CDR1 as SNHLY and CDR2 as FYNNEI. CDR3 loop: CASKGQGSHEQYF. The DNA for the CDR3 is TGTGCCAGCAAAGGACAGGGTTCCCACGAGCAGTACTTC.